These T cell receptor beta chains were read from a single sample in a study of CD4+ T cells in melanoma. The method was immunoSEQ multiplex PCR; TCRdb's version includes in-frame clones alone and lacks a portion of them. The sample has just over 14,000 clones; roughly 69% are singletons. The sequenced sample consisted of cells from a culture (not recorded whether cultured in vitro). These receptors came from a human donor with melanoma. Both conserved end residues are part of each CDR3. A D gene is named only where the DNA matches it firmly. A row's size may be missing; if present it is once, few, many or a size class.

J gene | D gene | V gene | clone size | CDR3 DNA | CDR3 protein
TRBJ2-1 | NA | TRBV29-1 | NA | TGCAGCGGAGTTATAAGCTCCTACAATGAGCAGTTCTTC | CSGVISSYNEQFF
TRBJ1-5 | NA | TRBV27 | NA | TGTGCCAGCATCACCTTAAGGGACGGCGAAGGTTCTTATAGCAATCAGCCCCAGCATTTT | CASITLRDGEGSYSNQPQHF
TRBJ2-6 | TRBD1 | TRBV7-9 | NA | TGTGCCAGCAGCCCCGGGACAGGGATATACGGGGCCAACGTCCTGACTTTC | CASSPGTGIYGANVLTF
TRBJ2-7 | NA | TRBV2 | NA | TGTGCCAGCCAGAACTGGGGGTCGGGGTACGAGCAGTACTTC | CASQNWGSGYEQYF
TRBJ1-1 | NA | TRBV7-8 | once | TGTGCCAGCAGCCCCCGACGGGGGGGCGCTGAAGCTTTCTTT | CASSPRRGGAEAFF
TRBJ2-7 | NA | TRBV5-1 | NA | TGCGCCAGCAGCCAGGGCGGGACAAGCGCCTACGAGCAGTACTTC | CASSQGGTSAYEQYF
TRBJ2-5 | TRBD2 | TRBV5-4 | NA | TGTGCCAGCAGCCCGGGGGGGGGCCAAGAGACCCAGTACTTC | CASSPGGGQETQYF
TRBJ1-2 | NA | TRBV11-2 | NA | TGTGCCAGCAGCTTGGGGGCAGGGGATCCCAGCAGAGGCTACACCTTC | CASSLGAGDPSRGYTF
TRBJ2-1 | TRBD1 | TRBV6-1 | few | TGTGCCAGCAGACAAAGACAGGGGGTTGTCAATGAGCAGTTCTTC | CASRQRQGVVNEQFF
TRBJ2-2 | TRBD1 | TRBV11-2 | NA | TGTGCCAGCAGCAGTAACCGGGACAGGACCACCGGGGAGCTGTTTTTT | CASSSNRDRTTGELFF
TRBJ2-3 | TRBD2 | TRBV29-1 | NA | TGCAGCGTTAACCGGGCCGGGGGGGGCTTAGATACGCAGTATTTT | CSVNRAGGGLDTQYF
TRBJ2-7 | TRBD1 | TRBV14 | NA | TGTGCCAGCAGCCCACAAGCGACAGGGACCTCCGAGCAGTACTTC | CASSPQATGTSEQYF
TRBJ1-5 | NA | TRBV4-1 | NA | TGCGCCAGCAGCCAATCGTTCCCGCAGGGGCCGGGGGGCAATCAGCCCCAGCATTTT | CASSQSFPQGPGGNQPQHF
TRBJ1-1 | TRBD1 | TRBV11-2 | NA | TGTGCCAGCAGCTGGCCGGTTCAGGGGGATGAAGCTTTCTTT | CASSWPVQGDEAFF
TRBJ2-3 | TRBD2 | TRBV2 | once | TGTGCCAGCAGTACGACTAGCGGGGGTTCTTCTAGCACAGATACGCAGTATTTT | CASSTTSGGSSSTDTQYF
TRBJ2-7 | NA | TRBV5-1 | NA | TGCGCCAGCAGCTTGGTTCCGGGTCCGAACTTCTACGAGCAGTACTTC | CASSLVPGPNFYEQYF
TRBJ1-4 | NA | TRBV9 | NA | TGTGCCAGCAGCCCTCTGGACAGTAATGAAAAACTGTTTTTT | CASSPLDSNEKLFF
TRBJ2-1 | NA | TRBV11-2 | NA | TGTGCCAGCAGCCCAATCAGGGGGGCGGATGAGCAGTTCTTC | CASSPIRGADEQFF
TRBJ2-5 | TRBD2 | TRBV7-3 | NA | TGTGCCAGCAGCCCCCGGGGGGTGGGGGGCCAAGAGACCCAGTACTTC | CASSPRGVGGQETQYF
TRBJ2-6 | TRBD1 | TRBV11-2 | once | TGTGCCAGCAGCTCGCCGAGACAGGGCGTCTCTGGGGCCAACGTCCTGACTTTC | CASSSPRQGVSGANVLTF